These T cell receptor beta chains were read from a single sample in a study of spatial heterogeneity in lung cancer. TCRdb passed the 5' RACE reads through MiXCR, listing each CDR3 protein once. This sample has around 7,700 distinct CDR3 sequences, with more than 9% found just once. The sample was lung tumor tissue, taken at surgery. The source is a male donor with early-stage non-small cell lung cancer. The CDR3 runs from the conserved cysteine through the conserved F or W. The order of the fields is V gene, clone size, J gene, D gene, CDR3 DNA, CDR3 protein. D genes are given only for firm matches. The size field is filled for only some rows; it gives once, few, many or a size class.

TRBV5-1,NA,TRBJ1-1,NA,TGCGCCAGCAGCTTGCAGGGGCAGGGGAAGAACACTGAAGCTTTCTTT,CASSLQGQGKNTEAFF
TRBV12-3/TRBV12-4,many,TRBJ1-6,NA,TGTGCCAGCAGTTTTGGGGGGAGCTCACCCCTCCACTTT,CASSFGGSSPLHF
TRBV20-1,medium-sized,TRBJ2-5,TRBD2,TGCAGTGCTAATAAAGCGGGGGGCGAGGAGACCCAGTACTTC,CSANKAGGEETQYF
TRBV20-1,many,TRBJ1-4,NA,TGCAGTGCTAGAGAATCTTATGACCAGGCCTATGAAAAACTGTTTTTT,CSARESYDQAYEKLFF
TRBV15,many,TRBJ2-4,NA,TGTGCCACCAAGGGGGAGGGCTCGGGCAAAAACATTCAGTACTTC,CATKGEGSGKNIQYF
TRBV5-3,NA,TRBJ2-5,TRBD2,TGTGCCAGAAGTCTAGCGGGGGATTTCCAAGAGACCCAGTACTTC,CARSLAGDFQETQYF
TRBV28,few,TRBJ2-7,NA,TGTGCCAGCAGTCCCCCTCAGACTCCCGGATCCTTC,CASSPPQTPGSF
TRBV5-1,many,TRBJ1-1,NA,TGCGCCAGCAGCTTGCTGGACTCCACTGAAGCTTTCTTT,CASSLLDSTEAFF
TRBV20-1,medium-sized,TRBJ2-7,TRBD1,TGCAGTGCTAGAGAAAAAAGGGGGCGCGGTGAGCAGTACTTC,CSAREKRGRGEQYF
TRBV18,many,TRBJ1-1,NA,TGTGCCAGCTCACCGGCCGGGAGGAACACTGAAGCTTTCTTT,CASSPAGRNTEAFF
TRBV7-9,NA,TRBJ2-3,TRBD2,TGTGCCAGCAGCTTCACTAGCGGGGGCACAGATACGCAGTATTTT,CASSFTSGGTDTQYF
TRBV20-1,medium-sized,TRBJ2-1,NA,TGCAGTGCTAGCGGGCGGAGCTCCTACAATGAGCAGTTCTTC,CSASGRSSYNEQFF
TRBV11-2,few,TRBJ1-2,NA,TGTGCCAGCAGCTTAGGGCAGGAGGGGCGTTATGGCTACACCTTC,CASSLGQEGRYGYTF
TRBV10-3,NA,TRBJ2-1,NA,TGTGCCATCAGTGAGTCAGGACAGACGCCTGGAAAATTTTACAATGAGCAGTTCTTC,CAISESGQTPGKFYNEQFF
TRBV6-1,NA,TRBJ1-5,TRBD1,TGTGCCAGCAGTGAAGATGGGGGGACAGGGTCTTCTCAGCCCCAGCATTTT,CASSEDGGTGSSQPQHF
TRBV28,NA,TRBJ2-5,TRBD1,TGTGCCTCGGGGACAGGAAAAGAGACCCAGTACTTC,CASGTGKETQYF
TRBV28,few,TRBJ2-1,NA,TGTGCCAGCAGTTTATTTTCGGCAGGATTTTACAATGAGCAGTTCTTC,CASSLFSAGFYNEQFF
TRBV20-1,many,TRBJ2-5,TRBD2,TGCAGTGCTAGAGAAATTAGCGGGAGTGAGACCCAGTACTTC,CSAREISGSETQYF
TRBV7-6,medium-sized,TRBJ2-7,NA,TGTGCCAGCAGCCCGTCAGGGACCTACGAGCAGTACTTC,CASSPSGTYEQYF
TRBV6-5,medium-sized,TRBJ1-6,NA,TGTGCCAGCAGTTACACGGGACACTATAATTCACCCCTCCACTTT,CASSYTGHYNSPLHF
TRBV25-1,once,TRBJ2-5,NA,TGTGCCAGCAGTGAATACAAGGGATTAGAGACCCAGTACTTC,CASSEYKGLETQYF
TRBV13,many,TRBJ1-2,TRBD1,TGTGCCAGCAGCCACCGGGGACAGGGGGACTATGGCTACACCTTC,CASSHRGQGDYGYTF
TRBV12-3/TRBV12-4,medium-sized,TRBJ1-5,NA,TGTGCCAGCAGTTTCCAAGGATTCCAAGGATATAGCAATCAGCCCCAGCATTTT,CASSFQGFQGYSNQPQHF
TRBV5-4,medium-sized,TRBJ2-1,NA,TGTGCCAGCAGCTGGGACTCGTTGGGGAACAATGAGCAGTTCTTC,CASSWDSLGNNEQFF
TRBV7-9,medium-sized,TRBJ2-1,TRBD2,TGTGCCAGCAGCTTTCCTAGCGGTGGGGCGACCTACAATGAGCAGTTCTTC,CASSFPSGGATYNEQFF
TRBV30,medium-sized,TRBJ1-1,NA,TGTGCCTGGAAAGAGTCAGGGATCACTGAAGCTTTCTTT,CAWKESGITEAFF
TRBV7-2,NA,TRBJ2-2,NA,TGTGCCAGCAGCCAAAGGGGCTTGGGGACCGGGGAGCTGTTTTTT,CASSQRGLGTGELFF
TRBV2,few,TRBJ1-5,NA,TGTGCCAGCAGTACGGACAGAGATCAGCCCCAGCATTTT,CASSTDRDQPQHF
TRBV20-1,medium-sized,TRBJ2-7,TRBD1,TGCAGTGCCACCCGCGGGACAGGCTCACCCTACGAGCAGTACTTC,CSATRGTGSPYEQYF
TRBV18,few,TRBJ2-1,TRBD2,TGTGCCAGCTCTCCCGGGACTAGCTCCTACAATGAGCAGTTCTTC,CASSPGTSSYNEQFF
TRBV29-1,NA,TRBJ2-3,NA,TGCAGCGTTGCTTCTGCGACGAGCACAGATACGCAGTATTTT,CSVASATSTDTQYF
TRBV7-2,many,TRBJ1-6,TRBD1,TGTGCCAGCAGCTTAGGTTCAGGGGGAAATAATTCACCCCTCCACTTT,CASSLGSGGNNSPLHF
TRBV18,medium-sized,TRBJ1-2,NA,TGTGCCAGCTCACCACTGAGCGGGGGGAGCTATGGCTACACCTTC,CASSPLSGGSYGYTF
TRBV20-1,few,TRBJ2-6,NA,TGCAATGCGTCAGGGGAATCTGGGGCCAACGTCCTGACTTTC,CNASGESGANVLTF
TRBV6-4,few,TRBJ2-3,TRBD2,TGTGCCAGCATCCTTCAACCCCTAGCGGGGGGGCCGGGAGATACGCAGTATTTT,CASILQPLAGGPGDTQYF
TRBV12-3/TRBV12-4,NA,TRBJ1-1,TRBD1,TGTGCCAGCACCCGGACAGGGATGATCACTGAAGCTTTCTTT,CASTRTGMITEAFF
TRBV7-2,few,TRBJ1-5,NA,TGTGCCAGCAGCTTAAGCCTGTTCGTCCTCAATCAGCCCCAGCATTTT,CASSLSLFVLNQPQHF
TRBV27,NA,TRBJ2-5,NA,TGTGCCAGCAGTCCGGGATTAATTGGGCAAGAGACCCAGTACTTC,CASSPGLIGQETQYF
TRBV6-2/TRBV6-3,many,TRBJ1-5,NA,TGTGCCAGCAGTACGGGGGGCAATCAGCCCCAGCATTTT,CASSTGGNQPQHF
TRBV2,NA,TRBJ1-3,NA,TGTGCCAGCCGCGCCGGGCCGTCCTCTGGAAACACCATATATTTT,CASRAGPSSGNTIYF
TRBV20-1,many,TRBJ1-1,NA,TGCAGTGCTAGATCTCGGACAGCGAACACTGAAGCTTTCTTT,CSARSRTANTEAFF
TRBV20-1,NA,TRBJ2-3,NA,TGCAGTGCTAGGAGGGGGGCTAGCACAGATACGCAGTATTTT,CSARRGASTDTQYF
TRBV5-1,many,TRBJ2-3,TRBD2,TGCGCCAGCAGCTTGGCTCCTAGCGGGGGCTCAGATACGCAGTATTTT,CASSLAPSGGSDTQYF
TRBV6-2/TRBV6-3,many,TRBJ2-5,TRBD2,TGTGCCAGCAGGCGACGGGGGGTCGAAGAGACCCAGTACTTC,CASRRRGVEETQYF
TRBV12-3/TRBV12-4,many,TRBJ2-7,NA,TGTGCCAGCAGTTTAGGGGCGGGGAGGCGAGAGCAGTACTTC,CASSLGAGRREQYF
TRBV20-1,few,TRBJ1-4,NA,TGCAGTGCTTCCATCGCTGCAACTAATGAAAAACTGTTTTTT,CSASIAATNEKLFF